The present TCR beta chain was sequenced within a study of spatial heterogeneity in lung cancer (dated by TCRdb to 2018 to 2020). Some background on the complete study: Beta-chain transcripts were consistently detected in greater numbers than alpha-chain transcripts, which likely reflects a higher abundance of beta-chain transcripts. In the raw uncorrected reads, each unique combination of TCR and UMI appeared more than ten times on average. At surgery, 220 tumor regions, almost 65 matched nontumor lung samples and some 54 PBMC samples were TCR-sequenced for both alpha and beta chains. In non-small cell lung cancer, the study quantitatively compared TCR alpha and beta repertoires across several tumor regions, matched nontumor lung, and blood. The study linked features of the TCR repertoire to counts of nonsynonymous mutations, which were determined by whole-exome sequencing of tumor tissue.

Library preparation employed 5' RACE. Sequencing was carried out with a NextSeq 500. In the TCR library protocol, a unique molecular identifier was attached to each TCR cDNA molecule so that PCR and sequencing errors could be corrected. As for how the authors treated the data: TCR identification, UMI-based error correction and CDR3 extraction were performed with Decombinator tools. TCRs above a frequency of 2 per 1,000, corresponding to the top 1% of the tumor frequency distribution, were defined as expanded. Renyi diversity was computed with the R vegan package after each repertoire had been subsampled 100 times to 5,000 TCRs. To build CDR3 similarity networks, amino acid triplet string-kernel similarity was used, and CDR3s were connected when their pairwise similarity was above 0.82. TCRdb ran its own pipeline on the public reads, namely fastp trimming at Q25 and MiXCR clone calling, and kept in-frame beta chains. Identical CDR3 protein sequences are pooled into one entry, listed with their most common genes and DNA. Here the V and J calls rest on TCRdb's processing, not on the authors' analysis. This sample is represented by some 41,000 distinct CDR3 sequences; under 7.5% of them were singletons. Jointly, the top ten make up about 45% of the sample.

In the paper's terms, the time point label means: sample taken at primary tumor resection. Donors were over 60 patients with early-stage, untreated non-small cell lung cancer from the lung TRACERx cohort. For TCR sequencing, whole RNA was extracted from tumor and nontumor lung tissue, or from cryopreserved PBMC samples, and no cell sorting was done. Only patients with enough RNA available from two or more tumor regions were chosen for TCR sequencing. The germline ends are 9 bases apart after V is trimmed by 5 bases and J by 4 bases. Taken from the germline V gene (reference sequence), the CDR1 and CDR2 loops are SEHNR and FQNEAQ. The CDR3, from cysteine to phenylalanine, totals 12 residues. Just the 36-base CDR3 DNA is kept, in frame starting at base 1. This clonotype was seen many times. The target of this receptor is not known. Per-base qualities were not stored, and no clone one base away is much larger.

Points the paper makes about the study in general: Confirming at a functional level the hypothesis that regional TCRs recognize regional mutations was considered to require additional single-cell paired TCR alpha and beta sequencing. Ubiquitous expanded tumor TCRs were detected in blood more often at tumor resection than at routine follow-up.

The rearranged chain carries TRBV7-9 and TRBJ2-7; the D segment could be TRBD1, given 6 matching bases. This TCR derives from a female donor with early-stage non-small cell lung cancer. The material sequenced was PBMCs, taken at surgery. The nucleotides read TGTGCCAGCAGCCAGACAGGTTACGAGCAGTACTTC. Its protein product is CASSQTGYEQYF.